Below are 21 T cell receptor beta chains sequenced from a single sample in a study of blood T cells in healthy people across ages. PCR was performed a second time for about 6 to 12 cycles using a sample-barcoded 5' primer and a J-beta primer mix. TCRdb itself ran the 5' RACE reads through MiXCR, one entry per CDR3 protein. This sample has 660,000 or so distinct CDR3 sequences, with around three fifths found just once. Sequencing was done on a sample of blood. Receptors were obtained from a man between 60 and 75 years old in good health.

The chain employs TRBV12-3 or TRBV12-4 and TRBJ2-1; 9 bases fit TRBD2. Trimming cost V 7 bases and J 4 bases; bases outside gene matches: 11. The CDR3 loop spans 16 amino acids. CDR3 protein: CASTPGSGGWYNEQFF. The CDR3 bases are TGTGCCAGCACCCCGGGGAGCGGGGGGTGGTACAATGAGCAGTTCTTC.

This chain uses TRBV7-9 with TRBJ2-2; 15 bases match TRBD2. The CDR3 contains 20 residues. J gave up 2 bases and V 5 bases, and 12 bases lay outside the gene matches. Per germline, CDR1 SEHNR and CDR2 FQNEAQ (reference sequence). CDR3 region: CASSPLPGLAGGLNTGELFF. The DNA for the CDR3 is TGTGCCAGCAGCCCCCTTCCGGGACTAGCGGGGGGACTCAACACCGGGGAGCTGTTTTTT.

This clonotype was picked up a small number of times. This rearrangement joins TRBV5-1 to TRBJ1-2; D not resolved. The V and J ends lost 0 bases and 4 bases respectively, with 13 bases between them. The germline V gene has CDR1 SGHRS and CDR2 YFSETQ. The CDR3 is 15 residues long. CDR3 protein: CASSLEPQPGYGYTF. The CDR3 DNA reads TGCGCCAGCAGCTTGGAACCGCAGCCCGGCTATGGCTACACCTTC.

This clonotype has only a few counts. The CDR3 is CASITQGRSTDTQYF. DNA of the CDR3: TGTGCCAGCATTACCCAGGGACGTAGCACAGATACGCAGTATTTT. The rearrangement uses TRBV6-4 and TRBJ2-3; D tentatively reads TRBD1 or TRBD2 (5 bases each). There are 15 residues in the CDR3. Germline V gene sequence: CDR1 MRHNA, CDR2 SNTAGT. The V end lost 7 bases, the J end lost 0 bases, and 14 bases lay between the germline ends.

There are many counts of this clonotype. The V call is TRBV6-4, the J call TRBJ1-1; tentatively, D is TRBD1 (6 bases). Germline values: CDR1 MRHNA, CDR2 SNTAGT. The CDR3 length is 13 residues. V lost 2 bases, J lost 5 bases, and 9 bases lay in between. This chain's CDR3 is CASSDEGGTEAFF. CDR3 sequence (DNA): TGTGCCAGCAGTGACGAAGGGGGTACTGAAGCTTTCTTT.

This CDR3 is CASSPQRSQETQYF. CDR3 DNA: TGTGCCAGCAGTCCCCAGCGGTCGCAAGAGACCCAGTACTTC. The chain employs TRBV6-1 and TRBJ2-5; D might be TRBD2 (5 bases). Trimming removed 5 bases at V and 2 bases at J, with 12 bases between. The CDR3 has 14 amino acids. The V gene's germline CDR1 is MNHNS and CDR2 SASEGT.

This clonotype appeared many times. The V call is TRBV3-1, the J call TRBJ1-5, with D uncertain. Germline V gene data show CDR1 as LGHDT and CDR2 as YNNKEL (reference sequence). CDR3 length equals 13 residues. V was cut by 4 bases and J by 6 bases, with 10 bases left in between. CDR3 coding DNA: TGTGCCAGCAGCCCCGCCGTGGCTCAGCCCCAGCATTTT. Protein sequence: CASSPAVAQPQHF. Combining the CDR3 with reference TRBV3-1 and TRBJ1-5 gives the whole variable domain DTAVSQTPKYLVTQMGNDKSIKCEQNLGHDTMYWYKQDSKKFLKIMFSYNNKELIINETVPNRFSPKSPDKAHLNLHINSLELGDSAVYFCASSPAVAQPQHFGDGTRLSIL.

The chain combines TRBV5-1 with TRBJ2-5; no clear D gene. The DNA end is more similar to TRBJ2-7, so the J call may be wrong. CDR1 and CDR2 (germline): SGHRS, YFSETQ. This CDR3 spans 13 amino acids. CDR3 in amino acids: CASSLAQAYEQYF. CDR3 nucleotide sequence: TGCGCCAGCAGCTTGGCTCAGGCCTACGAGCAGTACTTC.

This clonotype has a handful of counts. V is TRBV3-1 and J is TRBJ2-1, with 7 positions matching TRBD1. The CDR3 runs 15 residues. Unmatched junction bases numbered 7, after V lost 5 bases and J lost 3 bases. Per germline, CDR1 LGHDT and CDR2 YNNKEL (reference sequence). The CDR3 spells CASSSWTGRYNEQFF. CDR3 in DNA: TGTGCCAGCAGCTCCTGGACAGGCCGCTACAATGAGCAGTTCTTC.

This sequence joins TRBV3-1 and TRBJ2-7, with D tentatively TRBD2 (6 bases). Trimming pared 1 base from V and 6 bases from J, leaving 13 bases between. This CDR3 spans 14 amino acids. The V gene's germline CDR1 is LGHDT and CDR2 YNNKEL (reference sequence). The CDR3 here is CASSQGFRETEQYF. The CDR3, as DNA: TGTGCCAGCAGCCAAGGTTTCCGGGAGACCGAGCAGTACTTC.

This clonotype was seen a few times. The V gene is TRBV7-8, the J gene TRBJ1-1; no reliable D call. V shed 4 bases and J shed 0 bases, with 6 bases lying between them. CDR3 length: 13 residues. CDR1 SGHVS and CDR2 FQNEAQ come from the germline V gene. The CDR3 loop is CASSSHMNTEAFF. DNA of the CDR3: TGTGCCAGCAGCTCCCACATGAACACTGAAGCTTTCTTT. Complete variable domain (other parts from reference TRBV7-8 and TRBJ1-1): GAGVSQSPRYKVAKRGQDVALRCDPISGHVSLFWYQQALGQGPEFLTYFQNEAQLDKSGLPSDRFFAERPEGSVSTLKIQRTQQEDSAVYLCASSSHMNTEAFFGQGTRLTVV.

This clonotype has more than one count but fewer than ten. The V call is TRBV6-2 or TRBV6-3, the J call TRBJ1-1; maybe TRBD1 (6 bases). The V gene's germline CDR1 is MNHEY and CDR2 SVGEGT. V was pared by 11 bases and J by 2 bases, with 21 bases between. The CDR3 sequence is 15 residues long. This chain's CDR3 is CAAPQGNRENTEAFF. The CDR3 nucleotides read TGTGCCGCGCCCCAGGGGAACAGGGAAAACACTGAAGCTTTCTTT.

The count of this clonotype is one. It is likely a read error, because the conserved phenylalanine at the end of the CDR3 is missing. CDR3: CASSPGLLQETQYL. In nucleotides, the CDR3 is TGCGCCAGCAGCCCGGGACTACTCCAAGAGACCCAGTACCTC. The V and J genes are TRBV5-1 and TRBJ2-5, with 7 bases fitting TRBD2. The CDR3 is made up of 14 amino acids. V was clipped by 4 bases and J by 1 base; unmatched bases: 4. Germline CDR1 and CDR2: SGHRS and YFSETQ.

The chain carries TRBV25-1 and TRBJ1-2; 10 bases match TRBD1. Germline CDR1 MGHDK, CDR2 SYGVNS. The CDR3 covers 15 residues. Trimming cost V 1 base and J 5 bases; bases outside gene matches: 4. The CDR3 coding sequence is TGTGCCAGCAGTGAATGGGGACAGGGGATGTATGGCTACACCTTC. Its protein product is CASSEWGQGMYGYTF.

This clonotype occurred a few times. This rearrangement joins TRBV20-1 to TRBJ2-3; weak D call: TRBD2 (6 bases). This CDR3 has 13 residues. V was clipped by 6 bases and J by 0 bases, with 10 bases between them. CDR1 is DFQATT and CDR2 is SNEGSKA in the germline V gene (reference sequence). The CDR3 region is CSADRGSTDTQYF. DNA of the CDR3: TGCAGTGCAGATCGGGGGAGCACAGATACGCAGTATTTT.

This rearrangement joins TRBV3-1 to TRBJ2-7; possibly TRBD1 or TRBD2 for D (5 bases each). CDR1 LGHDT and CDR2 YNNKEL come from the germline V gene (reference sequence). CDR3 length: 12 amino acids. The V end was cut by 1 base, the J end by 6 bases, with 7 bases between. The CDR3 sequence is CASSQGGTEQYF. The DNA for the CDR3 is TGTGCCAGCAGCCAAGGGGGGACCGAGCAGTACTTC.

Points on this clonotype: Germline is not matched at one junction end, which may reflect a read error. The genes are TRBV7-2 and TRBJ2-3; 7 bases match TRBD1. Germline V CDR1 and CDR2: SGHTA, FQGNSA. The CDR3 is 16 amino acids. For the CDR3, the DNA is TGTGCCAGCAGCCGCCCGGACAGGCCTAGCACAGATACGCGGTATTTT. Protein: CASSRPDRPSTDTRYF.

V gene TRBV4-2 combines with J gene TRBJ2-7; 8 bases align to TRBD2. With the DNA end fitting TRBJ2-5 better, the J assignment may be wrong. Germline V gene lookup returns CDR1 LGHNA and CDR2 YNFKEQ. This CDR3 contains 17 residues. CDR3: CASSPWVGLAGPETQYF. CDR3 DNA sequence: TGTGCCAGCAGCCCGTGGGTGGGGCTAGCGGGTCCAGAGACCCAGTACTTC.

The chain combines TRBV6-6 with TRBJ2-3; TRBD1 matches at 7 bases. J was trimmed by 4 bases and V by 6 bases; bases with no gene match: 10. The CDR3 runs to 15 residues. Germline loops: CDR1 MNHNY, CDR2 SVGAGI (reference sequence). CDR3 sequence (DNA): TGTGCCAGCAGCCCCGGGACAGCATCCCCAGATACGCAGTATTTT. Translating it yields CASSPGTASPDTQYF.

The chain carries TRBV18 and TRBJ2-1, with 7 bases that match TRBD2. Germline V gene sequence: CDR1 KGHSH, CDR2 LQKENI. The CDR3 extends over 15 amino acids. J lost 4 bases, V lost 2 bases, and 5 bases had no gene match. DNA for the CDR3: TGTGCCAGCTCACCAATCGGCGGGGGTTACAATGAGCAGTTCTTC. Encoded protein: CASSPIGGGYNEQFF.

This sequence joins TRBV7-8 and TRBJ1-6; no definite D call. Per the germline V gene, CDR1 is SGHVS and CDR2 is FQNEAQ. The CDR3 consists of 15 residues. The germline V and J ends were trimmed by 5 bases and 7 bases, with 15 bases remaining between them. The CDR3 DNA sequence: TGTGCCAGCAGCCAAATGAGGGCTGAGAATTCACCCCTCCACTTT. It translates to CASSQMRAENSPLHF. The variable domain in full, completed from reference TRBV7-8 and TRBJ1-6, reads GAGVSQSPRYKVAKRGQDVALRCDPISGHVSLFWYQQALGQGPEFLTYFQNEAQLDKSGLPSDRFFAERPEGSVSTLKIQRTQQEDSAVYLCASSQMRAENSPLHFGNGTRLTVT.